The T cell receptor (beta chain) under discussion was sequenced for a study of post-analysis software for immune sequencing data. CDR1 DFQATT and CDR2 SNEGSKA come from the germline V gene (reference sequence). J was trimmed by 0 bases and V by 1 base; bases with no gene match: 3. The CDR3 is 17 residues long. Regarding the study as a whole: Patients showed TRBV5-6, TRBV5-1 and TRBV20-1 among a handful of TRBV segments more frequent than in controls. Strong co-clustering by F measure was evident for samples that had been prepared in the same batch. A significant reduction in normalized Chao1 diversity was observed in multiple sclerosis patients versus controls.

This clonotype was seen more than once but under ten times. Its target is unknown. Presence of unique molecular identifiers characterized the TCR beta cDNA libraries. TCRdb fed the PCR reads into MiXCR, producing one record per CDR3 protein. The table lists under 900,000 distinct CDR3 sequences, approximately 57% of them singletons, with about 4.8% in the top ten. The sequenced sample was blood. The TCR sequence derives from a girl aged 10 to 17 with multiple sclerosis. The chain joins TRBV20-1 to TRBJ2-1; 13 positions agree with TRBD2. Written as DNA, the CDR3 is TGCAGTGCTAGAGTTTGGACTAGCGGGAGCTCCTACAATGAGCAGTTCTTC. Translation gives CSARVWTSGSSYNEQFF.